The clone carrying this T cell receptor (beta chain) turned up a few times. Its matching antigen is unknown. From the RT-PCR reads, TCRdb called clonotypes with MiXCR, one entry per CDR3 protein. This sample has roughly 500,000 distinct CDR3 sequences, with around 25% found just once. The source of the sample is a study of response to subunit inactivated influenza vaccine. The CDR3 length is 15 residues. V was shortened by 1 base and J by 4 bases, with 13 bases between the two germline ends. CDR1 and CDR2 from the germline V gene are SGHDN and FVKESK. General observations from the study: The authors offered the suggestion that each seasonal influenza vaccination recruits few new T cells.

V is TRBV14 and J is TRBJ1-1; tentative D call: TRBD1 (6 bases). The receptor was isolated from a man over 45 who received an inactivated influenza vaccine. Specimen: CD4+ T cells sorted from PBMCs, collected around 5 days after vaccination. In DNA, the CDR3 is TGTGCCAGCAGCCAAGTGCGGGGGGCGAGCACTGAAGCTTTCTTT. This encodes CASSQVRGASTEAFF.